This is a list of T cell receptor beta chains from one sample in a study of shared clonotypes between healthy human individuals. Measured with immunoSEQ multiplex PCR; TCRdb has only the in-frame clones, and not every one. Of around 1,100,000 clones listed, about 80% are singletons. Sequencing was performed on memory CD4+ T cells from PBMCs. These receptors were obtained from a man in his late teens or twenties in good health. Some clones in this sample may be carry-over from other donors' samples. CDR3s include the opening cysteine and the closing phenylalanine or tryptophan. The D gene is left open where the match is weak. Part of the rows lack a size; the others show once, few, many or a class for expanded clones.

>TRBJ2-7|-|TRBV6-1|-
CASPPKGEEEQYF
TGTGCCAGCCCCCCCAAGGGCGAGGAAGAGCAGTACTTC
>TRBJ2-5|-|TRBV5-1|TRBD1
CASSYQGQGEETQYF
TGCGCCAGCAGCTACCAAGGACAGGGTGAAGAGACCCAGTACTTC
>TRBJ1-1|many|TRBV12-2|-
CASRLAGPQGMNTEAFF
TGTGCAAGTCGCTTAGCGGGACCACAGGGGATGAACACTGAAGCTTTCTTT
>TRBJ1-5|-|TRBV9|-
CASSPQGSNQPQHF
TGTGCCAGCAGCCCTCAGGGTAGCAATCAGCCCCAGCATTTT
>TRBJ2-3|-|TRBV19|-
CASRLWTERTDTQYF
TGTGCCAGTAGACTTTGGACGGAACGCACAGATACGCAGTATTTT
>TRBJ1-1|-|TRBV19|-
CASSTHRNTEAFF
TGTGCCAGTAGTACCCACAGGAACACTGAAGCTTTCTTT
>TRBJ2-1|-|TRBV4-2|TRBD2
CASSPWTSGNNEQFF
TGTGCCAGCAGCCCCTGGACTAGCGGGAACAATGAGCAGTTCTTC
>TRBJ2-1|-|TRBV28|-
CASSFQGEQFF
TGTGCCAGCAGTTTTCAGGGAGAGCAGTTCTTC
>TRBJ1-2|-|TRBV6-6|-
CASSYPEGVGGYTF
TGTGCCAGCAGTTACCCGGAGGGGGTCGGCGGCTACACCTTC
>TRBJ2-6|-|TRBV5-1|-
CASSLPPSGTGANVLTF
TGCGCCAGCAGCTTACCTCCGTCAGGGACTGGGGCCAACGTCCTGACTTTC
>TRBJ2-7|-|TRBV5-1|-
CASSLEGGYEQYF
TGCGCCAGCAGCTTGGAAGGCGGGTACGAGCAGTACTTC
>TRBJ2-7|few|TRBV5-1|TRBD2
CASSLGFSSGVMSEQYF
TGCGCCAGCAGCTTGGGTTTTTCTAGCGGGGTTATGTCCGAGCAGTACTTC
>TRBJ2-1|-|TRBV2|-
CASSDRAPRCVF
TGTGCCAGCAGTGACCGGGCCCCAAGGTGCGTCTTC
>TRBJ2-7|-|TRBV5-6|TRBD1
CASSLKGKNRGYEQYF
TGTGCCAGCAGCTTGAAAGGGAAGAACAGGGGCTACGAGCAGTACTTC
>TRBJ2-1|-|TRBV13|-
CASSRKGLEQFF
TGTGCCAGCAGCCGAAAGGGGCTAGAGCAGTTCTTC
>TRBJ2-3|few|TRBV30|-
CAWDRDSLVATQYF
TGTGCCTGGGACCGGGACTCACTAGTGGCTACGCAGTATTTT
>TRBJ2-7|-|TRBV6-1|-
CASSDWGRGDSYEQYF
TGTGCCAGCAGTGACTGGGGTAGGGGGGACTCCTACGAGCAGTACTTC
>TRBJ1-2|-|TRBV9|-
CASSRAAKGYTF
TGTGCCAGCAGCCGAGCGGCAAAAGGCTACACCTTC
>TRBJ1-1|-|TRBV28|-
CASSLGRVGTEAFF
TGTGCCAGCAGTTTGGGGAGGGTAGGCACTGAAGCTTTCTTT
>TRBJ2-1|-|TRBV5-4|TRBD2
CASSLAGTSVNEQFF
TGTGCCAGCAGCCTGGCCGGGACTAGCGTCAATGAGCAGTTCTTC
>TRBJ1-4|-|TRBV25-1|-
CASKGRGKLFF
TGTGCCAGCAAAGGGAGGGGCAAACTGTTTTTT
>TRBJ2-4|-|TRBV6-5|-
CASSPATVAKNIQYF
TGTGCCAGCAGTCCTGCGACAGTAGCCAAAAACATTCAGTACTTC
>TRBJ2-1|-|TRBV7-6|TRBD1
CASSLQGDYNEQFF
TGTGCCAGCAGCTTACAGGGGGACTACAATGAGCAGTTCTTC
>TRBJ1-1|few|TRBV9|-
CASSPGTNTEAFF
TGTGCCAGCAGTCCCGGTACGAACACTGAAGCTTTCTTT
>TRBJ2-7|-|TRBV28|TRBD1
CASRPGQYGEQYF
TGTGCCAGCAGACCGGGACAGTACGGCGAGCAGTACTTC
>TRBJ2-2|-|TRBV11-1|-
CASSSLAPGELFF
TGTGCCAGCAGCTCCCTAGCCCCCGGGGAGCTGTTTTTT
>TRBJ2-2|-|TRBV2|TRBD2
CASSEGLAVLFF
TGTGCCAGCAGTGAGGGACTAGCGGTACTGTTTTTT
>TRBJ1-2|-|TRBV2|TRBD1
CASSIGTGKANYGYTF
TGTGCCAGCAGCATAGGGACAGGGAAAGCTAACTATGGCTACACCTTC
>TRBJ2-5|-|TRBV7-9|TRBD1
CASSETGPGTQYF
TGTGCCAGCAGCGAGACAGGGCCTGGAACCCAGTACTTC
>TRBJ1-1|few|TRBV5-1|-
CASSLDRNTEAFF
TGCGCCAGCAGCTTGGACCGGAACACTGAAGCTTTCTTT
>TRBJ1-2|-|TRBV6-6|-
CASSYSISRYGYTF
TGTGCCAGCAGTTACTCGATATCGCGTTATGGCTACACCTTC
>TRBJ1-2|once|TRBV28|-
CASSWDKFYGYTF
TGTGCCAGCAGCTGGGACAAGTTTTATGGCTACACCTTC
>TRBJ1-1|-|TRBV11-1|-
CASSHPRPAPPNTEAFF
TGTGCCAGCAGCCACCCGCGGCCAGCCCCTCCGAACACTGAAGCTTTCTTT
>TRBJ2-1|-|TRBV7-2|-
CASSFQRGMVNEQFF
TGTGCCAGCAGCTTTCAACGGGGCATGGTCAATGAGCAGTTCTTC
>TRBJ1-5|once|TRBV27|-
CASTLQPLQPQHF
TGTGCCAGCACGTTACAGCCTTTGCAGCCCCAGCATTTT
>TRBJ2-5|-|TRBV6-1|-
CASSEIHGETQYF
TGTGCCAGCAGTGAAATTCACGGGGAGACCCAGTACTTC
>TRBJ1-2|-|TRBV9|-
CASSPQLGVDYGYTF
TGTGCCAGCAGCCCTCAACTGGGGGTCGACTATGGCTACACCTTC
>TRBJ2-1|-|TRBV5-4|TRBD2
CASSLPSGRGNEQFF
TGTGCCAGCAGCTTGCCTAGCGGGAGAGGGAATGAGCAGTTCTTC
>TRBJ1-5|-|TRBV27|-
CASSFAGTWGQPQHF
TGTGCCAGCAGTTTTGCAGGTACCTGGGGTCAGCCCCAGCATTTT
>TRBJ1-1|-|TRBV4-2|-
CASSPIPGSNTEAFF
TGTGCCAGCAGCCCCATACCGGGATCGAACACTGAAGCTTTCTTT
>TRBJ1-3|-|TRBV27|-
CASSPTWLGSGNTIYF
TGTGCCAGCAGTCCCACCTGGCTTGGCTCTGGAAACACCATATATTTT